The clone carrying this T cell receptor (beta chain) was detected ten times or more. Its antigen is currently unknown. The protocol attached unique molecular identifiers to individual cDNA molecules. One entry per CDR3 protein, called by TCRdb with MiXCR from the 5' RACE reads. The sample includes nearly 110,000 distinct CDR3 sequences, 8.5% to 14% of them seen just once. Germline V CDR1 and CDR2: MNHNS, SASEGT. This CDR3 region has 14 residues. Trimming removed 6 bases at V and 1 base at J, with 12 bases between. The data originate from a study of early T cells in non-severe SARS-CoV-2 infection. Overall study context: Sequenced material consisted of bulk RNA (from unsorted whole blood), and chains were unpaired.

Study-level results: Private and CD4 specificities were missed by VDJdb matching, skewed to anti-spike CD8.

The chain couples TRBV6-1 to TRBJ1-2, with D unresolved. This receptor was taken from an adult who was a healthcare worker with PCR-confirmed SARS-CoV-2 infection or an uninfected control (not recorded which). The sample consisted of whole blood. The CDR3 DNA sequence: TGTGCCAGCAGAGAGCCCGGACTTAACTATGGCTACACCTTC. It codes for CASREPGLNYGYTF.